This T cell receptor (beta chain) was profiled in a study of T-cell reconstitution after alpha-beta-depleted transplantation in children. This clonotype was picked up a small number of times. Molecular barcoding with unique molecular identifiers was used for the TCRbeta library. TCRdb ran MiXCR on the PCR reads and lists one entry per CDR3 protein. The sample consists of a few hundred thousand distinct CDR3 sequences, over 9% of them appearing once. Germline lookup yields CDR1 SGHRS and CDR2 YFSETQ. The germline V and J ends were trimmed by 0 bases and 4 bases, with 10 bases remaining between them. The CDR3 loop spans 14 amino acids.

This material consisted of PBMCs from the stem cell graft donor, taken from the stem cell graft. The chain is built from TRBV5-1 and TRBJ1-1; D ambiguous. This clonotype originated in a human donor who donated a stem cell graft to a child with acute lymphoblastic leukemia. The CDR3 DNA follows: TGCGCCAGCAGCTTGGCCCTCGAGGGCACTGAAGCTTTCTTT. Protein: CASSLALEGTEAFF. The entire variable domain, with the rest obtained from reference TRBV5-1 and TRBJ1-1, is as follows: KAGVTQTPRYLIKTRGQQVTLSCSPISGHRSVSWYQQTPGQGLQFLFEYFSETQRNKGNFPGRFSGRQFSNSRSEMNVSTLELGDSALYLCASSLALEGTEAFFGQGTRLTVV.